Shown below are 8 T cell receptor beta chains from a single sample sequenced in a study of T-cell reconstitution after alpha-beta-depleted transplantation in children. Preparation of the TCRbeta library used unique molecular identifiers. MiXCR was run by TCRdb on the PCR reads, yielding one entry per CDR3 protein. The sample has a few hundred thousand distinct CDR3 sequences; 20% to 30% are singletons. This specimen was PBMCs, taken before TCRalphabeta/CD19-depleted stem cell transplant. Receptor source: a girl aged 2 to 9 with Fanconi anemia, due to receive a stem cell transplant.

J is TRBJ2-7 and V is TRBV20-1; D is possibly TRBD1 (5 bases). V dropped 4 bases and J dropped 7 bases, with 11 bases sitting between them. Germline CDR1 and CDR2: DFQATT and SNEGSKA (reference sequence). CDR3 length: 11 residues. This CDR3 is CSATGLREQYF. As DNA, the CDR3 is TGCAGTGCTACAGGGCTAAGGGAGCAGTACTTC.

V and J are TRBV6-5 and TRBJ2-7, with D perhaps matching TRBD1 (5 bases). CDR1 is MNHEY and CDR2 is SVGAGI in the germline V gene. The ends were cut back, 0 bases at V and 10 bases at J, with 19 bases in the middle. The CDR3 runs to 15 residues. CDR3 DNA sequence: TGTGCCAGCAGTTACTCGAAGATTTCTCAGGGAAACCAGTACTTC. Its translation: CASSYSKISQGNQYF.

This clonotype was counted many times. The rearrangement links TRBV12-3 or TRBV12-4 to TRBJ1-3; no definite D call. V was shortened by 3 bases and J by 15 bases, with 12 bases between the two germline ends. This CDR3 contains 11 residues. DNA of the CDR3: TGTGCCAGCAGTTTCGGGATCAAAACATATTTT. Translating it yields CASSFGIKTYF.

The V gene is TRBV4-2, the J gene TRBJ2-7; TRBD1 matches at 9 bases. The CDR3 totals 15 residues. Germline CDR1 LGHNA, CDR2 YNFKEQ. V lost 0 bases and J lost 3; bases outside the gene matches: 3. This CDR3 reads CASSQEPGQGYEQYF. CDR3 nucleotides: TGTGCCAGCAGCCAAGAACCGGGACAGGGCTACGAGCAGTACTTC.

This clonotype has a count of ten or more. This chain uses TRBV12-3 or TRBV12-4 with TRBJ2-2; 9 positions agree with TRBD2. J lost 4 bases, V lost 6 bases, and 3 bases had no gene match. CDR3 length: 14 residues. CDR3 bases: TGTGCCAGCAGGAGCGGGGGGCGCACCGGGGAGCTGTTTTTT. It specifies CASRSGGRTGELFF.

V is TRBV20-1 and J is TRBJ2-5; 11 bases fit TRBD2. Germline CDR1 DFQATT, CDR2 SNEGSKA (reference sequence). The CDR3 is 14 amino acids. The trim removed 2 bases at V and 5 bases at J, leaving 4 bases unmatched. The CDR3 sequence: CSARLAGGFETQYF. DNA for the CDR3: TGCAGTGCTAGACTAGCGGGAGGTTTCGAGACCCAGTACTTC.

This clonotype has a count of ten or more. Without the conserved terminal phenylalanine or tryptophan, this CDR3 likely stems from a read error. The DNA is left out, because the CDR3 cannot be placed on it with certainty; the CDR3 is given as TCRdb lists it. This chain uses TRBV11-2 with TRBJ2-7; the table assigns TRBD1, which was not confirmed against the DNA. The germline V gene encodes CDR1 SGHAT and CDR2 FQNNGV. The CDR3 spans 12 amino acids, including both terminal residues. This CDR3 is CASSQYSGTPVN.

This clonotype was detected many times. The rearrangement uses TRBV6-1 and TRBJ2-3, with D possibly being TRBD2 (5 bases). The CDR3 length is 14 residues. Trimming removed 5 bases from V and 0 bases from J, with 9 bases in between. Germline CDR1 is MNHNS and CDR2 is SASEGT. The CDR3 loop reads CASSPAGSTDTQYF. The CDR3, as DNA: TGTGCCAGCAGTCCGGCGGGTAGCACAGATACGCAGTATTTT.